This T cell receptor (beta chain) appears in the sequencing data of a study of T-cell memory formation after mild COVID-19. Study-wide findings and caveats: The CD4+ clones that contracted clustered mainly within CM and EM, and the CD8+ clones concentrated in EMRA.

CDR1 and CDR2 (germline): MNHEY, SVGEGT. The V gene lost 2 bases and the J gene lost 0 bases, with 14 bases spanning the gap. The CDR3 consists of 17 residues. TCRdb independently ran MiXCR on the 5' RACE reads; one entry per CDR3 protein. The sample has around 210,000 distinct CDR3 sequences; 9.5% are singletons. A few counts support this clonotype. Its target is not known. The TCR was taken from a man aged 18 to 29 who had mild COVID-19 (a few samples of this study predate the infection). Cell type and time point are not known. The sample taken for sequencing was PBMCs or a T cell subset sorted from them (not recorded which). This chain connects TRBV6-2 or TRBV6-3 to TRBJ1-5; D unclear. The CDR3 DNA sequence: TGTGCCAGCAGTTACCCAAGGACTGGTACTAGCAATCAGCCCCAGCATTTT. Amino acid sequence: CASSYPRTGTSNQPQHF.